This T cell receptor beta chain was captured by sequencing in a study of cytomegalovirus exposure and HLA in healthy donors. V lost 4 bases and J lost 7; bases outside the gene matches: 6. The CDR3 totals 13 residues. CDR1 and CDR2 from the germline V gene are SGHAT and FQDESV (reference sequence). A multiplex PCR was run with 60 Vbeta primers and 13 Jbeta primers. Clones were sequenced by immunoSEQ multiplex PCR, and TCRdb holds only the in-frame ones, with some missing. The table lists some 100,000 clones, about three quarters of them singletons. This clone was observed a few times. The antigen is not known. Whole-study findings and limits: Exclusion as indistinguishable affected some V segments, including TRBV6-2 and TRBV6-3. Most TCR sequences were rare, but some public TCRs occurred in many donors. Within an earlier analysis, most TCR beta V segments proved productive either about 90% or about 30% of the time.

Material: PBMCs. The chain has TRBV11-1 and TRBJ1-2; 7 bases fit TRBD1. This receptor was obtained from a woman in her forties in good health and CMV-seropositive. The CDR3 DNA reads TGTGCCAGCAGCTCCAAGAGGGGGCTTGGCTACACCTTC. Protein sequence: CASSSKRGLGYTF.